The clone carrying this TCR beta chain was recorded at least ten times. Its cognate antigen is unknown. V lost 6 bases and J lost 1, with 16 bases in between. Germline CDR1 reads SGHTA; CDR2 reads FQGNSA. The CDR3 runs to 17 residues. This sample is part of a study of T cell repertoires in cytomegalovirus infection. Study details: Public TCR beta signatures were indicative of both CMV infection and a matching HLA type. Points from the study as a whole: In two of eight donors, the top clonotype was HLA-C-restricted CMV-specific. CMV carriers with the relevant HLA were identified by cumulative public TCR beta family frequency.

TCRdb re-called the reads with MiXCR, one entry per CDR3 protein. The data hold 510,000 or so distinct CDR3 sequences, with less than 30% observed a single time. The sequence came from a human donor in good health (CMV status not recorded). Some clones in this sample may be carry-over from other donors' samples. This chain connects TRBV7-2 to TRBJ1-6, with D possibly matching TRBD1 (5 bases). Sequencing was carried out using PBMCs. The CDR3 region has the DNA TGTGCCAGCAGTTCCCCCCGGGGGGGATCCTATAATTCACCCCTCCACTTT. Protein sequence: CASSSPRGGSYNSPLHF. The full variable domain, completed using reference TRBV7-2 and TRBJ1-6, is GAGVSQSPSNKVTEKGKDVELRCDPISGHTALYWYRQSLGQGLEFLIYFQGNSAPDKSGLPSDRFSAERTGGSVSTLTIQRTQQEDSAVYLCASSSPRGGSYNSPLHFGNGTRLTVT.